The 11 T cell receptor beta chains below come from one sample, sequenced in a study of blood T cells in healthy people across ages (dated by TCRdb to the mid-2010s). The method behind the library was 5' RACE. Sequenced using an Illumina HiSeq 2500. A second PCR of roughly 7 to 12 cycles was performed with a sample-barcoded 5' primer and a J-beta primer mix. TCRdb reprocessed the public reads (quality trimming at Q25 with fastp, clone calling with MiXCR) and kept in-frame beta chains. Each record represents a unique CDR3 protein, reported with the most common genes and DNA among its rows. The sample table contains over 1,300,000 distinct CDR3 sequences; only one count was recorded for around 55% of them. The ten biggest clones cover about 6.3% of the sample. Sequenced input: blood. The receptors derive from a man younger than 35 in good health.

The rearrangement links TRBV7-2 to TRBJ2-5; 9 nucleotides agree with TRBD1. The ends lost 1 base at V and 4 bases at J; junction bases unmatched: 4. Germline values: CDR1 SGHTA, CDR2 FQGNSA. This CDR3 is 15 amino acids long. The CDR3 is CASSLDRGLLETQYF. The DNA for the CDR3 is TGTGCCAGCAGCTTAGACAGGGGGCTTCTAGAGACCCAGTACTTC.

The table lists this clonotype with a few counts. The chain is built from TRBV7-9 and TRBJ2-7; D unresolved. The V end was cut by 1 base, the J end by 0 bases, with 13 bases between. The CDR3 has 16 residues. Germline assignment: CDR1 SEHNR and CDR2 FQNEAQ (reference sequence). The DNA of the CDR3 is TGTGCCAGCAGCTTAGAATCTTCCCAATTCTCCTACGAGCAGTACTTC. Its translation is CASSLESSQFSYEQYF.

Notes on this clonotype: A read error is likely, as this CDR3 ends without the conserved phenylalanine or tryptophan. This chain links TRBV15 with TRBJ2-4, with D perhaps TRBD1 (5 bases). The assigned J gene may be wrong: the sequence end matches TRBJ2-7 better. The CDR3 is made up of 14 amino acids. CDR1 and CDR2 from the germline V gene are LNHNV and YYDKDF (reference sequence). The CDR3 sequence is CATSRVGHLYEQYL. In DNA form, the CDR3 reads TGTGCCACCAGCAGAGTTGGACACCTCTACGAGCAGTACTTA.

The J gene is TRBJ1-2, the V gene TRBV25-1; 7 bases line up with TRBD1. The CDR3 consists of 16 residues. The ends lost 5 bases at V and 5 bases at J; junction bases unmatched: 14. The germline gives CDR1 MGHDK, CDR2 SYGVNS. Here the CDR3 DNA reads TGTGCCAGCAGTCAAACGGAAACAGGGGACTGGTATGGCTACACCTTC. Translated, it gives CASSQTETGDWYGYTF.

The CDR3: CSARSAGGSFLEQYF. The CDR3 nucleotides read TGCAGTGCTAGATCTGCGGGGGGGAGTTTCCTTGAGCAGTACTTC. The rearrangement uses TRBV20-1 and TRBJ2-5, with 9 bases fitting TRBD2. From germline, CDR1 is DFQATT and CDR2 SNEGSKA (reference sequence). Unmatched junction bases numbered 15, after V lost 2 bases and J lost 11 bases. The CDR3 has 15 residues.

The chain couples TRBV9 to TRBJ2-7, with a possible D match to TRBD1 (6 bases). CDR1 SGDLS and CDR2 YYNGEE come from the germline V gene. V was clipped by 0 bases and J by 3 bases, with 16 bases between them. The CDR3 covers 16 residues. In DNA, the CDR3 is TGTGCCAGCAGCGTAGCGCCTAATACAGGGATCTACGAGCAGTACTTC. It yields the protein CASSVAPNTGIYEQYF.

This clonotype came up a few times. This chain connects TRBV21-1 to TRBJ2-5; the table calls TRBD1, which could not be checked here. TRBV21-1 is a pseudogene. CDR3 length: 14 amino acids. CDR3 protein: CAPQGRAGEKTQYF. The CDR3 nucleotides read TGTGCACCTCAGGGCAGGGCGGGTGAAAAGACCCAGTACTTC.

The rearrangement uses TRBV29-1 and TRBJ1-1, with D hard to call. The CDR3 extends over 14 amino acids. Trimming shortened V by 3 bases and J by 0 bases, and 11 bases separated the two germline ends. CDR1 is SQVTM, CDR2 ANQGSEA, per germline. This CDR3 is CSVDGEGLNTEAFF. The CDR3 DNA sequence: TGCAGCGTTGACGGGGAGGGCTTGAACACTGAAGCTTTCTTT.

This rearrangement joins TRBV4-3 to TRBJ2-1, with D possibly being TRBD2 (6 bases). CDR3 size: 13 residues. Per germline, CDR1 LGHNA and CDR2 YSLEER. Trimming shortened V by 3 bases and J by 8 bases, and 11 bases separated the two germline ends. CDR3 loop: CASSHMRRDEQFF. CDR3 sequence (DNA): TGCGCCAGCAGCCACATGAGGAGGGATGAGCAGTTCTTC.

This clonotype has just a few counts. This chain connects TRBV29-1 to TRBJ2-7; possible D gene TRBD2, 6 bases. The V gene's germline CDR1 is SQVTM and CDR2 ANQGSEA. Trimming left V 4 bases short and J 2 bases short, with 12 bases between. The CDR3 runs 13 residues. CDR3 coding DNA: TGCAGCGTTGGGGCGGGAAAAACCTACGAGCAGTACTTC. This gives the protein CSVGAGKTYEQYF.

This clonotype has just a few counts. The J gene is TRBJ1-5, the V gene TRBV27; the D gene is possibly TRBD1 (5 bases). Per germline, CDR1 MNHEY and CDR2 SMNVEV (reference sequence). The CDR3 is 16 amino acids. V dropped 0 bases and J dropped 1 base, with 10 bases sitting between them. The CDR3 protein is CASSLSVGGSNQPQHF. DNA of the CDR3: TGTGCCAGCAGTTTATCAGTGGGGGGGAGCAATCAGCCCCAGCATTTT.